This T cell receptor (beta chain) was obtained from a study of OX40 agonist ivuxolimab in advanced cancers. For the study at large: A history of anti-PD-1, anti-PD-L1 or anti-CTLA-4 therapy was acceptable, and around 36% had some. Partial responses, seen in three patients, involved one hepatocellular carcinoma and two cutaneous melanomas. Study results and limitations: Expanded clones tended on average to be more numerous among CD8+ T cells than CD4+. CD4+ and CD8+ T cells in blood underwent clonal expansion by week 6 at 0.1 to 3.0 mg/kg.

Concerning this clone: The antigen is undetermined.

CDR3 length: 17 residues. Clones were read by immunoSEQ multiplex PCR, and TCRdb kept only the in-frame ones, dropping some. Of roughly 27,000 clones in the sample, around 86% were seen once. The sequence was obtained from an adult with an advanced solid tumor such as melanoma, head and neck, liver or kidney cancer. The specimen comprised CD4+ or CD8+ T cells sorted from blood, sampled in a trial of the OX40 agonist ivuxolimab. This rearrangement joins TRBV21-1 to TRBJ2-2; TRBD1 is taken as the D call from the table, unchecked against the DNA. TRBV21-1 is described as a pseudogene. The CDR3 sequence is CASSKYIVRENTGELFF. CDR3 DNA sequence: TGTGCCAGCAGCAAATATATCGTCAGGGAGAACACCGGGGAGCTGTTTTTT.